The rows below give T cell receptor beta chains drawn from one sample of a study of blood T cell repertoires in COVID-19. Clones were sequenced by immunoSEQ multiplex PCR, and TCRdb holds only the in-frame ones, with some missing. In the table there are 400,000 to 500,000 clones, roughly 88% of which are singletons. What was sequenced was PBMCs or T cells enriched from blood (not recorded which). These receptors originate from a woman between 18 and 29 years old who had been exposed to COVID-19. Each CDR3 is given with its conserved first and last residue. Each record gives: J gene, CDR3 length, D gene, clone size, V gene, CDR3 protein, CDR3 DNA. The D gene is left open where the match is weak. Not every row has a clone size; where given, it reads once, few, many or a size class.

TRBJ2-4,16,NA,NA,TRBV6-6,CASNTRGVGAKNIQYF,TGTGCCAGCAACACCAGGGGCGTTGGGGCCAAAAACATTCAGTACTTC
TRBJ2-5,14,NA,NA,TRBV2,CASHRSIGQETQYF,TGTGCCAGCCATCGTAGTATTGGCCAAGAGACCCAGTACTTC
TRBJ2-3,16,TRBD2,NA,TRBV10-3,CAISGSAGGPGDTQYF,TGTGCCATCAGTGGCAGTGCGGGGGGGCCGGGAGATACGCAGTATTTT
TRBJ2-7,14,NA,NA,TRBV5-1,CASSLGEVTYEQYF,TGCGCCAGCAGCTTGGGAGAAGTCACCTACGAGCAGTACTTC
TRBJ2-3,11,NA,NA,TRBV25-1,CASSVQDTQYF,TGTGCCAGCAGTGTCCAGGATACGCAGTATTTT
TRBJ2-7,13,NA,NA,TRBV28,CASSFDSSYEQYF,TGTGCCAGCAGTTTTGACAGCTCCTACGAGCAGTACTTC
TRBJ1-3,14,TRBD1,once,TRBV28,CASSLTGNGNTIYF,TGTGCCAGCAGTCTGACAGGGAACGGAAACACCATATATTTT
TRBJ2-5,12,NA,NA,TRBV7-8,CASSPFRETQYF,TGTGCCAGCAGCCCATTCAGGGAGACCCAGTACTTC
TRBJ2-3,14,NA,few,TRBV11-2,CASSLGLGRDTQYF,TGTGCCAGCAGCTTAGGACTAGGAAGAGATACGCAGTATTTT
TRBJ1-1,15,NA,NA,TRBV11-2,CASSSDRLMNTEAFF,TGTGCCAGCAGCAGCGACAGACTCATGAACACTGAAGCTTTCTTT
TRBJ2-3,14,TRBD2,NA,TRBV7-9,CASSLRAGGDTQYF,TGTGCCAGCAGCTTACGAGCGGGGGGAGATACGCAGTATTTT
TRBJ2-7,15,TRBD1,NA,TRBV7-9,CASSFRDRGPHEQYF,TGTGCCAGCAGCTTCCGGGACAGGGGGCCCCACGAGCAGTACTTC
TRBJ1-6,13,TRBD1,once,TRBV7-8,CASTGTGNSPLHF,TGTGCCAGCACCGGGACAGGGAACTCACCCCTCCACTTT
TRBJ2-6,18,NA,NA,TRBV19,CASSITNSRVSGANVLTF,TGTGCCAGTAGTATTACGAATTCCAGGGTTTCTGGGGCCAACGTCCTGACTTTC
TRBJ1-2,13,TRBD1,NA,TRBV7-2,CASSAGGVYGYTF,TGTGCCAGCAGCGCAGGGGGCGTCTATGGCTACACCTTC
TRBJ2-7,11,NA,once,TRBV9,CASSTGDEQYF,TGTGCCAGCTCGACGGGGGACGAGCAGTACTTC
TRBJ1-6,14,NA,NA,TRBV19,CASSGHPRPSPLHF,TGTGCCAGTAGTGGGCATCCCCGACCATCACCCCTCCACTTT
TRBJ2-7,15,NA,NA,TRBV6-5,CASSPPGLGGYEQYF,TGTGCCAGCAGCCCCCCCGGCCTCGGCGGCTACGAGCAGTACTTC
TRBJ2-3,16,TRBD2,NA,TRBV9,CASSGQAGGSTDTQYF,TGTGCCAGCAGCGGGCAAGCGGGAGGGAGCACAGATACGCAGTATTTT
TRBJ2-3,16,TRBD2,NA,TRBV14,CASSLFPSGRGDTQYF,TGTGCCAGCAGCCTATTTCCTAGCGGGAGAGGGGATACGCAGTATTTT
TRBJ1-3,15,NA,NA,TRBV18,CASSPTAGSGNTIYF,TGTGCCAGCTCACCAACAGCGGGCTCTGGAAACACCATATATTTT